Below are 5 T cell receptor beta chains sequenced from a single sample in a study of cytomegalovirus exposure and HLA in healthy donors. Libraries were prepared by immunoSEQ multiplex PCR; TCRdb keeps only in-frame clonotypes and omits some of them. Among about 160,000 clones listed, roughly 90% were seen once. Material for sequencing was PBMCs. These receptors all stem from a woman aged 18-35 years in good health and CMV-seronegative.

A few counts support this clone. The chain links TRBV2 to TRBJ1-2; D perhaps matches TRBD1 (5 bases). The germline V and J ends were trimmed by 4 bases and 1 base, with 16 bases remaining between them. Germline V gene lookup returns CDR1 SNHLY and CDR2 FYNNEI. The CDR3 runs to 16 residues. CDR3 residues: CASSVYQGQDNYGYTF. CDR3 coding DNA: TGTGCCAGCAGTGTCTATCAGGGCCAAGATAACTATGGCTACACCTTC. Based on the CDR3 plus reference TRBV2 and TRBJ1-2, the full variable domain is EPEVTQTPSHQVTQMGQEVILRCVPISNHLYFYWYRQILGQKVEFLVSFYNNEISEKSEIFDDQFSVERPDGSNFTLKIRSTKLEDSAMYFCASSVYQGQDNYGYTFGSGTRLTVV.

The V gene is TRBV18, the J gene TRBJ2-3; 9 nucleotides match TRBD2. This CDR3 spans 21 amino acids. Germline V gives CDR1 KGHSH, CDR2 LQKENI. J gave up 2 bases and V 4 bases, and 22 bases lay outside the gene matches. The CDR3 nucleotides are TGTGCCAGCTCACGCTCTATCTTTAGCGGGAGAACCCAAAACTCCACAGATACGCAGTATTTT. Amino acids: CASSRSIFSGRTQNSTDTQYF. Combining the CDR3 with reference TRBV18 and TRBJ2-3 gives the whole variable domain NAGVMQNPRHLVRRRGQEARLRCSPMKGHSHVYWYRQLPEEGLKFMVYLQKENIIDESGMPKERFSAEFPKEGPSILRIQQVVRGDSAAYFCASSRSIFSGRTQNSTDTQYFGPGTRLTVL.

This chain's CDR3 is CASSLRGPDGVYEQYF. For the CDR3, the DNA is TGTGCCAGCAGTTTACGTGGCCCGGACGGGGTCTACGAGCAGTACTTC. This chain links TRBV27 with TRBJ2-7, with a tentative D call TRBD2 (5 bases). The CDR3 runs 16 residues. Per germline, CDR1 MNHEY and CDR2 SMNVEV (reference sequence). The V gene lost 2 bases and the J gene lost 3 bases, with 17 bases spanning the gap.

The chain has TRBV27 and TRBJ1-1, with D possibly matching TRBD1 (5 bases). V lost 6 bases and J lost 1, with 6 bases in between. This CDR3 is 12 amino acids long. Germline CDR1 and CDR2: MNHEY and SMNVEV (reference sequence). CDR3: CASRTANTEAFF. The CDR3 nucleotides read TGTGCCAGCAGGACAGCGAACACTGAAGCTTTCTTT.

This clone was found once. V is TRBV5-1 and J is TRBJ1-1; TRBD1 agrees at 11 bases. The CDR3 length is 16 residues. Germline values: CDR1 SGHRS, CDR2 YFSETQ. The junction had 9 bases not matched to a gene; V was cut back by 4 bases and J by 4 bases. In DNA form, the CDR3 reads TGCGCCAGCAGCCTGGACAGGGGGCTCATGGGCACTGAAGCTTTCTTT. It specifies CASSLDRGLMGTEAFF.